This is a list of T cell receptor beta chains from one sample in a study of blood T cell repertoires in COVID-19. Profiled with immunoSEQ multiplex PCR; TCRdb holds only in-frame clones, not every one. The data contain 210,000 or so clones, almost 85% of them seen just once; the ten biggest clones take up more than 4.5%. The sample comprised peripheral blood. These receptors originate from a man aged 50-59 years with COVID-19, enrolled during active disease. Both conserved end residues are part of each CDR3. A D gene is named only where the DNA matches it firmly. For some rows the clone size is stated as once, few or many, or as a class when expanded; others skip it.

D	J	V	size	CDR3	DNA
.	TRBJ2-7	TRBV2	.	CASSELRIEEQYF	TGTGCCAGCAGTGAATTGCGAATTGAGGAGCAGTACTTC
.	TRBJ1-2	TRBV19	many	CASSMTAYGYTF	TGTGCCAGTAGTATGACAGCCTATGGCTACACCTTC
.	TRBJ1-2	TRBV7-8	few	CASSPDEGAYGYTF	TGTGCCAGCAGCCCAGACGAGGGCGCGTATGGCTACACCTTC
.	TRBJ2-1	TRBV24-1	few	CATSVPGKHNEQFF	TGTGCCACCAGTGTACCCGGGAAACACAATGAGCAGTTCTTC
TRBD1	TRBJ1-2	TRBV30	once	CAWSSQGAAYGYTF	TGTGCCTGGAGTTCACAGGGGGCGGCCTATGGCTACACCTTC
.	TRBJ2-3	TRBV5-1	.	CASSPPDGSADTQYF	TGCGCCAGCAGCCCCCCGGATGGTAGCGCAGATACGCAGTATTTT
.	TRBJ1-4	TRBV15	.	CATSRDRQFNEKLFF	TGTGCCACCAGCAGAGATCGACAGTTTAATGAAAAACTGTTTTTT
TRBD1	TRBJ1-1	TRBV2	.	CASNQGAYTEAFF	TGTGCCAGCAACCAGGGGGCGTACACTGAAGCTTTCTTT
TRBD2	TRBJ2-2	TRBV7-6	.	CASSPRGSGGSGELFF	TGTGCCAGCAGCCCTCGGGGTAGCGGGGGGTCCGGGGAGCTGTTTTTT
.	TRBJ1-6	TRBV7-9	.	CASSLETYSPLHF	TGTGCCAGCAGCTTAGAAACATATTCACCCCTCCACTTT
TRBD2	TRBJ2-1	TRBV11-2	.	CASSSSLLAGGYNEQFF	TGTGCCAGCAGCTCCTCCCTGCTAGCGGGGGGTTACAATGAGCAGTTCTTC
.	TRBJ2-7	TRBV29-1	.	CSVAGKGSYEQYF	TGCAGCGTGGCCGGGAAAGGATCCTACGAGCAGTACTTC
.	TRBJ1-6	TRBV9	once	CASSRNRELVDSPLHF	TGTGCCAGCAGCCGGAACAGGGAATTAGTGGATTCACCCCTCCACTTT
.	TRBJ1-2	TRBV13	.	CASSVRGGNYGYTF	TGTGCCAGCAGCGTCCGGGGAGGAAACTATGGCTACACCTTC
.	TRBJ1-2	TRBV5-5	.	CASSLEAGSRGYTF	TGTGCCAGCAGCTTGGAGGCAGGGTCTAGGGGCTACACCTTC
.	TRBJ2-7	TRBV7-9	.	CASSRGRGAGYEQYF	TGTGCCAGCAGCCGAGGCAGGGGGGCCGGATACGAGCAGTACTTC
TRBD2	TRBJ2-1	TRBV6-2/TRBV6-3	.	CASSYSSGGASSYNEQFF	TGTGCCAGCAGTTATTCAAGCGGGGGGGCGAGCTCCTACAATGAGCAGTTCTTC
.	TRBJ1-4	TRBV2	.	CASRGGPSTNEKLFF	TGTGCCAGCAGGGGGGGACCCTCAACTAATGAAAAACTGTTTTTT
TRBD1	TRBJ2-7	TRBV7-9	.	CASSFTGDEQYF	TGTGCCAGCAGCTTCACAGGGGACGAGCAGTACTTC
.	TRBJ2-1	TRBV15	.	CATSRNTRYNEQFF	TGTGCCACCAGCAGGAATACTAGGTACAATGAGCAGTTCTTC
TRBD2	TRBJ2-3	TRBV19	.	CASTESGAGADTQYF	TGTGCCAGTACCGAAAGCGGGGCCGGGGCAGATACGCAGTATTTT
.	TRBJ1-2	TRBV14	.	CASSHGQGVDGYTF	TGTGCCAGCAGCCATGGGCAGGGTGTTGATGGCTACACCTTC
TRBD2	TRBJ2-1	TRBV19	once	CASTAGGLYEQFF	TGTGCCAGTACAGCGGGGGGGCTGTATGAGCAGTTCTTC
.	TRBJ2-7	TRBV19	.	CASSIGQGKKYEQYF	TGTGCCAGTAGTATAGGTCAGGGGAAAAAATACGAGCAGTACTTC
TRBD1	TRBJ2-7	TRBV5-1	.	CASSFWTGTSYEQYF	TGCGCCAGCAGCTTTTGGACAGGGACGTCCTACGAGCAGTACTTC
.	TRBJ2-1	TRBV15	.	CATKDSPSYNEQFF	TGTGCCACCAAAGACAGTCCCTCCTACAATGAGCAGTTCTTC
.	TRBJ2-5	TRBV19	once	CASRGGETQYF	TGTGCCAGTAGGGGAGGAGAGACCCAGTACTTC
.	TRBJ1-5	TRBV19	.	CASKGMGQISNQPQHF	TGTGCCAGTAAGGGTATGGGACAAATTAGCAATCAGCCCCAGCATTTT
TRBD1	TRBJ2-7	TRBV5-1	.	CASSPTTGGEQYF	TGCGCCAGCAGCCCAACGACAGGGGGCGAGCAGTACTTC
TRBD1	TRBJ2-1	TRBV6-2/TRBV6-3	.	CASSDRVPYNEQFF	TGTGCCAGCAGCGACAGGGTCCCCTACAATGAGCAGTTCTTC
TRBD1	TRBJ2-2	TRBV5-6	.	CASSRGTGGGSTGELFF	TGTGCCAGCAGCAGGGGGACAGGGGGCGGTAGCACCGGGGAGCTGTTTTTT
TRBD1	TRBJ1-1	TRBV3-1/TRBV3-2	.	CASSQDTTGGWSTEAFF	TGTGCCAGCAGCCAAGATACAACAGGGGGCTGGAGCACTGAAGCTTTCTTT
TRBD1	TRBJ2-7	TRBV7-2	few	CASNRGTGVSYEQYF	TGTGCCAGCAACCGTGGGACAGGGGTCTCCTACGAGCAGTACTTC
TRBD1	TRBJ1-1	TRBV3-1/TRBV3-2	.	CASSQFDRGPYTEAFF	TGTGCCAGCAGCCAATTCGACAGGGGGCCCTACACTGAAGCTTTCTTT